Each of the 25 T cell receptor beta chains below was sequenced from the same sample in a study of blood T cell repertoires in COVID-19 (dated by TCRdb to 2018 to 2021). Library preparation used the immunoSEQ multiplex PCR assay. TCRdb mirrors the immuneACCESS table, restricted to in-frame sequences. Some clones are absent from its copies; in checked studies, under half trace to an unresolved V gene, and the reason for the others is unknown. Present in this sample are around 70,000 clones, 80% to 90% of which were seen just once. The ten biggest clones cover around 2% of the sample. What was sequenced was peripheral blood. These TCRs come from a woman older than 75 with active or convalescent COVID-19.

CDR3 coding DNA: TGTGCCACCAGCAGAGTCGGGACAGGGATTCACCAAGAGACCCAGTACTTC. It codes for CATSRVGTGIHQETQYF. The rearrangement links TRBV15 to TRBJ2-5; the match to TRBD1 covers 9 bases. This CDR3 comprises 17 residues. Germline loops: CDR1 LNHNV, CDR2 YYDKDF (reference sequence). Trimming removed 1 base from V and 0 bases from J; junction bases left unmatched: 6. The entire variable domain, with the rest obtained from reference TRBV15 and TRBJ2-5, is as follows: DAMVIQNPRYQVTQFGKPVTLSCSQTLNHNVMYWYQQKSSQAPKLLFHYYDKDFNNEADTPDNFQSRRPNTSFCFLDIRSPGLGDTAMYLCATSRVGTGIHQETQYFGPGTRLLVL.

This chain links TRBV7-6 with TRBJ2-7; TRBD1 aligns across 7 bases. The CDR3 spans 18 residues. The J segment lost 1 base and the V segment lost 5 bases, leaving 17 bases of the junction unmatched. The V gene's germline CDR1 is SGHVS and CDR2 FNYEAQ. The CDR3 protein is CASSATGDRGWTSYEQYF. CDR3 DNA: TGTGCCAGCAGCGCAACAGGGGACCGGGGCTGGACATCCTACGAGCAGTACTTC.

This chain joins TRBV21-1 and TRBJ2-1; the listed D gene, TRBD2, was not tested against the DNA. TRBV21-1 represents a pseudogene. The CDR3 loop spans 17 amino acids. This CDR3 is CASSKPTLAEVYNEQFF. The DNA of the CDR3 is TGTGCCAGCAGCAAACCCACACTAGCGGAAGTTTACAATGAGCAGTTCTTC.

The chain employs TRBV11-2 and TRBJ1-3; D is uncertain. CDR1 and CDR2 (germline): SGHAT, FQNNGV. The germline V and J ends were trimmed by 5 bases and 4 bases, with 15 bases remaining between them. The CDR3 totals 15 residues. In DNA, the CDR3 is TGTGCCAGCAGCCCGCTAGGTGCAGCGGGAAACACCATATATTTT. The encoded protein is CASSPLGAAGNTIYF.

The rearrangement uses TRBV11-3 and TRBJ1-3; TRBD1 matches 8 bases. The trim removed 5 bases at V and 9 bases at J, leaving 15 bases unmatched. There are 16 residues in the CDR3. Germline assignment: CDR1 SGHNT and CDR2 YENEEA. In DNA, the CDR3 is TGTGCCAGCAGCACTCACGGGACAGGTTCGGGGGCCACCATATATTTT. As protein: CASSTHGTGSGATIYF.

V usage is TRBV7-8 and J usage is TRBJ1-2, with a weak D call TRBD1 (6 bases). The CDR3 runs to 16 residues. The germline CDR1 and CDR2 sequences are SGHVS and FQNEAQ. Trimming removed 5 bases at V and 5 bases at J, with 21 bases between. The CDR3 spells CASSPTDRLPRYGYTF. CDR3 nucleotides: TGTGCCAGCAGCCCGACCGACAGGCTGCCCCGGTATGGCTACACCTTC.

The CDR3 nucleotides read TGTGCCAGCAGCTTAGCCGTGCCGGGACAGGGGGTTGCAACTAATGAAAAACTGTTTTTT. Translation gives CASSLAVPGQGVATNEKLFF. The rearrangement uses TRBV7-8 and TRBJ1-4; 11 bases are a match to TRBD1. This CDR3 is built from 20 residues. The germline CDR1 and CDR2 sequences are SGHVS and FQNEAQ. Unmatched junction bases numbered 9, after V lost 0 bases and J lost 0 bases.

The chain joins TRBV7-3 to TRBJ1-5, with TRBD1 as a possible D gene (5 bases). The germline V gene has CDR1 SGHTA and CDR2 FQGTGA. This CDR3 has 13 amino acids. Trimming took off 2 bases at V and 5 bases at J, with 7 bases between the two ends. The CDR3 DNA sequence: TGTGCCAGCAGCTTAGGGGGGGATCAGCCCCAGCATTTT. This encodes CASSLGGDQPQHF.

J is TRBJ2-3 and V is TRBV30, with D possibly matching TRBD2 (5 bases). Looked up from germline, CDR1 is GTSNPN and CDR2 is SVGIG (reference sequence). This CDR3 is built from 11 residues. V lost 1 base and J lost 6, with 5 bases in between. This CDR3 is CAWSGRDTQYF. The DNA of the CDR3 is TGTGCCTGGAGTGGGAGGGATACGCAGTATTTT.

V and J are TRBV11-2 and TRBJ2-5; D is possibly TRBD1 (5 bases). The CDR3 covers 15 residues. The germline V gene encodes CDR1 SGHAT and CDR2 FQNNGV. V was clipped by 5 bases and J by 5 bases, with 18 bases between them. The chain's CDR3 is CASSVSGRVGETQYF. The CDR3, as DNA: TGTGCCAGCAGCGTATCCGGCAGGGTAGGGGAGACCCAGTACTTC.

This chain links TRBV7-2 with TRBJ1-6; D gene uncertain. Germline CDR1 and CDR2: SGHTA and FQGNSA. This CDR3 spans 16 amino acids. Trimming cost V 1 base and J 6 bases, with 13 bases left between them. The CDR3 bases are TGTGCCAGCAGCTTAGAGGCGGTCTATGGTAATTCACCCCTCCACTTT. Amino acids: CASSLEAVYGNSPLHF.

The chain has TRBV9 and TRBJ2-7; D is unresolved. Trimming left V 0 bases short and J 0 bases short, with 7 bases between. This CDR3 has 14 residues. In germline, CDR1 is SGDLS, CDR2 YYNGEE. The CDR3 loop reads CASSVGPFSYEQYF. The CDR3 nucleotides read TGTGCCAGCAGCGTAGGTCCGTTCTCCTACGAGCAGTACTTC.

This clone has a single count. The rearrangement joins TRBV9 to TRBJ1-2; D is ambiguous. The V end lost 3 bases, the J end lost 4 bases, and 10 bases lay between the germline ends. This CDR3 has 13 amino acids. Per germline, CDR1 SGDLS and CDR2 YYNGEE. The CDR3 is CASSDGAGYGYTF. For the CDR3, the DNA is TGTGCCAGCAGCGACGGCGCAGGCTATGGCTACACCTTC.

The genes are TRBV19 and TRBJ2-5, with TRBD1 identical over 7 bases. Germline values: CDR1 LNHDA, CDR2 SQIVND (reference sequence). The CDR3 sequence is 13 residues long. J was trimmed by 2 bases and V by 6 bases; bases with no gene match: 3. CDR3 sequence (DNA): TGTGCCAGTAGAAGGGGGCGGCAAGAGACCCAGTACTTC. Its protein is CASRRGRQETQYF.

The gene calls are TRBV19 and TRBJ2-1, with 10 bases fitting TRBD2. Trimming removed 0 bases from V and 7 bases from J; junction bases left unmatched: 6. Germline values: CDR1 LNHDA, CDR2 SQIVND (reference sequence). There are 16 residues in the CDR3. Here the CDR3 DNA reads TGTGCCAGTAGTATAGACTCCGGGACTAGCGTAAATGAGCAGTTCTTC. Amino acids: CASSIDSGTSVNEQFF.

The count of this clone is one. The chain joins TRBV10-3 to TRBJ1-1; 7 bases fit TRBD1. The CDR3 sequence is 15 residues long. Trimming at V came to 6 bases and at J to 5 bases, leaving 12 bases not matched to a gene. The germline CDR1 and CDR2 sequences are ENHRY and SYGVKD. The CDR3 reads CAISGQVLVGTEAFF. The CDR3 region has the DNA TGTGCCATCAGCGGACAGGTCTTAGTCGGGACTGAAGCTTTCTTT.

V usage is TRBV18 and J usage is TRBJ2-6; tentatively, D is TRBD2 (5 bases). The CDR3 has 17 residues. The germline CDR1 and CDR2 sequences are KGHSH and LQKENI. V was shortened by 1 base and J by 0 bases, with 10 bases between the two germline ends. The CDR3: CASSPLGSISGANVLTF. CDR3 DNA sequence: TGTGCCAGCTCACCACTGGGGAGTATCTCTGGGGCCAACGTCCTGACTTTC.

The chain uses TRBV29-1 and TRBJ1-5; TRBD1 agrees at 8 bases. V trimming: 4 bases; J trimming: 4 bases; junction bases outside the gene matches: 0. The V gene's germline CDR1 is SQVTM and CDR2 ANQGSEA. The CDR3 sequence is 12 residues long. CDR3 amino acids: CSVGTGNQPQHF. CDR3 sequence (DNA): TGCAGCGTTGGGACAGGGAATCAGCCCCAGCATTTT.

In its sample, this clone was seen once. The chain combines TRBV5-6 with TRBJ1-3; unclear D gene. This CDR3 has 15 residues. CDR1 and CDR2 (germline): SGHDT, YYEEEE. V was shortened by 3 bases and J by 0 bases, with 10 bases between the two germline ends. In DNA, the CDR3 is TGTGCCAGCAGCTCTGGACTGATCTCTGGAAACACCATATATTTT. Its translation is CASSSGLISGNTIYF.

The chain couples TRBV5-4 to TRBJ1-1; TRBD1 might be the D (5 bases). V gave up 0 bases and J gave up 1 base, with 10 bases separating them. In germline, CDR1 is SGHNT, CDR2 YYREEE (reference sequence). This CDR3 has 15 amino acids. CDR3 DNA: TGTGCCAGCAGCTTGGACAGGCCTTCGAACACTGAAGCTTTCTTT. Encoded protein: CASSLDRPSNTEAFF.

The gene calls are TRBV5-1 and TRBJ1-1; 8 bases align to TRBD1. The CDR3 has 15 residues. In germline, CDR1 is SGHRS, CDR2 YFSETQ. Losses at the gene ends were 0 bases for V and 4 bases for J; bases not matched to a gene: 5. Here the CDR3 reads CASSLVSRGPTEAFF. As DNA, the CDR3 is TGCGCCAGCAGCTTGGTGTCCAGGGGGCCCACTGAAGCTTTCTTT.

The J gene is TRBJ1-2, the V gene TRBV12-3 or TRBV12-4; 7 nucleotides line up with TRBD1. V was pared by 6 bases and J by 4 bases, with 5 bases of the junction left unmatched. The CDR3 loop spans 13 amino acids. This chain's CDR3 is CASRAPGGYGYTF. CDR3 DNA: TGTGCCAGCAGGGCCCCAGGGGGCTATGGCTACACCTTC.

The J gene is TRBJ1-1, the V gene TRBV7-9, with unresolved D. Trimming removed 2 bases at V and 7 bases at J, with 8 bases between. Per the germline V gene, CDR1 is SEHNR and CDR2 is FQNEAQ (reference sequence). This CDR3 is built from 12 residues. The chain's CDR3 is CASSLSPGEAFF. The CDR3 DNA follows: TGTGCCAGCAGCTTATCACCGGGTGAAGCTTTCTTT.

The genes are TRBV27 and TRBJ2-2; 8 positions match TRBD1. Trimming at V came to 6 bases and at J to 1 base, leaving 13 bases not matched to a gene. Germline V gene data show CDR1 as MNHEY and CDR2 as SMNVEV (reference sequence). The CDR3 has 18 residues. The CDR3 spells CASRRSVTGGWNTGELFF. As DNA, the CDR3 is TGTGCCAGCAGGCGCTCCGTTACAGGGGGTTGGAACACCGGGGAGCTGTTTTTT.

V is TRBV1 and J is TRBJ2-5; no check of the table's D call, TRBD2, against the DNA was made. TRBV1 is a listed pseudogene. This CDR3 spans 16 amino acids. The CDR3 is CTSSQFKLAAQETQYF. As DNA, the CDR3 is TGCACCAGCAGCCAATTCAAGCTAGCCGCGCAAGAGACCCAGTACTTC.